Listed below are T cell receptor beta chains from one sample, sequenced in a study of T-cell reconstitution after alpha-beta-depleted transplantation in children. MiXCR was run by TCRdb on the PCR reads, yielding one entry per CDR3 protein. The sample holds almost 400,000 distinct CDR3 sequences, roughly 22% seen once. The sample consisted of PBMCs from the stem cell graft donor, taken from the stem cell graft. The receptors here all came from a human donor who donated a stem cell graft to a child with acute myeloid leukemia. CDR3s include the opening cysteine and the closing phenylalanine or tryptophan. The order of the fields is CDR3 DNA, CDR3 protein, J gene, V gene, D gene, clone size. A D gene is named only where the DNA matches it firmly. The size field is filled for only some rows; it gives once, few, many or a size class.

DNA: TGCAGCGTTGGGACTAGCGGGAGAAGGGACACCGGGGAGCTGTTTTTT
CDR3: CSVGTSGRRDTGELFF
J: TRBJ2-2
V: TRBV29-1
D: TRBD2
size: many

DNA: TGTGCCAGCAGTTTTATACTAGCGGGAGGAACAGATACGCAGTATTTT
CDR3: CASSFILAGGTDTQYF
J: TRBJ2-3
V: TRBV28
D: TRBD2
size: few

DNA: TGTGCCAGCAGCTTGTGGCAGGCTTCCTACGAGCAGTACTTC
CDR3: CASSLWQASYEQYF
J: TRBJ2-7
V: TRBV5-5
D: -
size: -

DNA: TGCAGCCTACAGGGAGCGAACACTGAAGCTTTCTTT
CDR3: CSLQGANTEAFF
J: TRBJ1-1
V: TRBV29-1
D: -
size: few

DNA: TGTGCCAGCAGATCCACAGGTGAAGCTTTCTTT
CDR3: CASRSTGEAFF
J: TRBJ1-1
V: TRBV6-2/TRBV6-3
D: -
size: few

DNA: TGCAGTGCTAGATCACTAGCGGGAGCCCAAGAGACCCAGTACTTC
CDR3: CSARSLAGAQETQYF
J: TRBJ2-5
V: TRBV20-1
D: TRBD2
size: few

DNA: TGTGCCAGCAGCCAAGCCTTCGAGCGGGAGAGCACCGGGGAGCTGTTTTTT
CDR3: CASSQAFERESTGELFF
J: TRBJ2-2
V: TRBV4-2
D: TRBD2
size: -

DNA: TGCGCCAGCAGCCAAAGCGGCAGTACCTACAATGAGCAGTTCTTC
CDR3: CASSQSGSTYNEQFF
J: TRBJ2-1
V: TRBV5-1
D: -
size: many

DNA: TGTGCCAGCAGTTACCAGGGGACTAGCGGCGCCTACGAGCAGTACTTC
CDR3: CASSYQGTSGAYEQYF
J: TRBJ2-7
V: TRBV6-5
D: TRBD2
size: few

DNA: TGTGCCAGCAGTTGGCAACTTCTAAATCAGCCCCAGCATTTT
CDR3: CASSWQLLNQPQHF
J: TRBJ1-5
V: TRBV28
D: -
size: -

DNA: TGTGCCAGCACGGATCGCAATGAGCAGTTCTTC
CDR3: CASTDRNEQFF
J: TRBJ2-1
V: TRBV4-2
D: -
size: -

DNA: TGCAGTGCTAGTTCGGGGGGTAGTGTAGCCAAAAACATTCAGTACTTC
CDR3: CSASSGGSVAKNIQYF
J: TRBJ2-4
V: TRBV20-1
D: TRBD2
size: few

DNA: TGTGCCAGCAGTAACCTAGCGGGAGATGACGAGCAGTACTTC
CDR3: CASSNLAGDDEQYF
J: TRBJ2-7
V: TRBV28
D: TRBD2
size: many

DNA: TGTGCCAGCAGCTCCCGGGAGAGAGCTGAGCAGTTCTTC
CDR3: CASSSRERAEQFF
J: TRBJ2-1
V: TRBV11-1
D: -
size: -

DNA: TGCAGTGCTAGTTTCGAGGTAAATCAGCCCCAGCATTTT
CDR3: CSASFEVNQPQHF
J: TRBJ1-5
V: TRBV20-1
D: -
size: many

DNA: TGCAGTGCTAGTGACAGTTGGACCGGGGAGCTGTTTTTT
CDR3: CSASDSWTGELFF
J: TRBJ2-2
V: TRBV20-1
D: -
size: -

DNA: TGTGCCAGCAGTTACTCGGCTAGCGGGCTCACGGATGAGCAGTTCTTC
CDR3: CASSYSASGLTDEQFF
J: TRBJ2-1
V: TRBV6-5
D: TRBD2
size: many

DNA: TGCGCCAGCAGCATAGCCGGGACTAGCGGGAGAGGAGGCTACAATGAGCAGTTCTTC
CDR3: CASSIAGTSGRGGYNEQFF
J: TRBJ2-1
V: TRBV5-1
D: TRBD2
size: few

DNA: TGTGCCAGCAGCAGGGTAATGAGCACGAACACCGGGGAGCTGTTTTTT
CDR3: CASSRVMSTNTGELFF
J: TRBJ2-2
V: TRBV7-2
D: -
size: -

DNA: TGTGCCCTACAGGCAACTAATGAAAAACTGTTTTTT
CDR3: CALQATNEKLFF
J: TRBJ1-4
V: TRBV12-3/TRBV12-4
D: -
size: -

DNA: TGTGCCAGCAGTTTATATGGGACTAGCGGGAGGAAGTACTTC
CDR3: CASSLYGTSGRKYF
J: TRBJ2-5
V: TRBV27
D: TRBD2
size: many

DNA: TGTGCCAGCAGTTTTGCAGCGGGAGTTAGCAATGAGCAGTTCTTC
CDR3: CASSFAAGVSNEQFF
J: TRBJ2-1
V: TRBV27
D: TRBD2
size: few

DNA: TGTGCCACCAGCTTACGACAGGGGACTACCGGGGAGCTGTTTTTT
CDR3: CATSLRQGTTGELFF
J: TRBJ2-2
V: TRBV15
D: TRBD1
size: -

DNA: TGCGCCAGCAGCTTGAAGGGGGCAGGCCAAGAGACCCAGTACTTC
CDR3: CASSLKGAGQETQYF
J: TRBJ2-5
V: TRBV5-1
D: TRBD1
size: -

DNA: TGCGCCAGCAGCTCGACTTCCCTTGGGCTCGGGGAGACCCAGTACTTC
CDR3: CASSSTSLGLGETQYF
J: TRBJ2-5
V: TRBV4-1
D: -
size: -

DNA: TGTGCCAGCAGTCAGACTCGGGACATTCTTGAAGCTTTCTTT
CDR3: CASSQTRDILEAFF
J: TRBJ1-1
V: TRBV6-5
D: -
size: many

DNA: TGTGCCAGCAGCCCCGGTTCTAGAGGCGAGCAGTACTTC
CDR3: CASSPGSRGEQYF
J: TRBJ2-7
V: TRBV11-2
D: -
size: -

DNA: TGTGCCAGCAGAAATAGCTGGGCGGGAGTAGGCGAGCAGTACTTC
CDR3: CASRNSWAGVGEQYF
J: TRBJ2-7
V: TRBV7-8
D: TRBD2
size: -

DNA: TGTGCCAGCAGGGCACAGGCCAACTCCTACAATGAGCAGTTCTTC
CDR3: CASRAQANSYNEQFF
J: TRBJ2-1
V: TRBV6-1
D: -
size: -

DNA: TGTGCCAGCAGCGTAGCGGGGGAGGGATCCTACGAGCAGTACTTC
CDR3: CASSVAGEGSYEQYF
J: TRBJ2-7
V: TRBV12-3/TRBV12-4
D: TRBD2
size: few

DNA: TGCAGCGGGGGACAGGGTGAGTTTCGCAATCAGCCCCAGCATTTT
CDR3: CSGGQGEFRNQPQHF
J: TRBJ1-5
V: TRBV29-1
D: TRBD1
size: few

DNA: TGCGCCAGCAGCCTATTAACATCCTTACGCTCCTCCCTGGTCGAGCAGACCCAGTACTTC
CDR3: CASSLLTSLRSSLVEQTQYF
J: TRBJ2-5
V: TRBV5-1
D: -
size: few

DNA: TGTGCCAGCAGCCGCAAGGACGGGCGAGAAGAGACCCAGTACTTC
CDR3: CASSRKDGREETQYF
J: TRBJ2-5
V: TRBV12-3/TRBV12-4
D: -
size: -

DNA: TGTGCCAGCAACAAAAAACCGAAGACTAGCGGGAGTTACGGTGAGCAGTTCTTC
CDR3: CASNKKPKTSGSYGEQFF
J: TRBJ2-1
V: TRBV5-6
D: TRBD2
size: few

DNA: TGCGCCAGCAGCCAAGAAATGATTGGGACGGCCTATGGCTACACCTTC
CDR3: CASSQEMIGTAYGYTF
J: TRBJ1-2
V: TRBV4-3
D: -
size: -

DNA: TGCGCCAGCAGCAGAGGACTAGCGGGAGGAACATACAATGAGCAGTTCTTC
CDR3: CASSRGLAGGTYNEQFF
J: TRBJ2-1
V: TRBV5-1
D: TRBD2
size: -

DNA: TGTGCCATCAGTGTTGGGACAGGGGGCGAGACCCAGTACTTC
CDR3: CAISVGTGGETQYF
J: TRBJ2-5
V: TRBV10-3
D: TRBD1
size: few

DNA: TGCAGCGTTGAAGAGGGTGGGGGAGTCGTCTGGGATGAGCAGTTCTTC
CDR3: CSVEEGGGVVWDEQFF
J: TRBJ2-1
V: TRBV29-1
D: -
size: many

DNA: TGTGCCAGCAGCTTAGATACAGGATCCTACGAGCAGTACTTC
CDR3: CASSLDTGSYEQYF
J: TRBJ2-7
V: TRBV7-8
D: -
size: -

DNA: TGTGCCAGCAGTTCCATCCAGGGCAATGAGCAGTTCTTC
CDR3: CASSSIQGNEQFF
J: TRBJ2-1
V: TRBV6-5
D: -
size: many